This TCR beta chain derives from a study of blood T cell repertoires in COVID-19. TCRdb keeps only in-frame clones here, not all; method: immunoSEQ multiplex PCR. This table has around 300,000 clones, 90% appearing once. V shed 2 bases and J shed 2 bases, with 7 bases lying between them. Germline assignment: CDR1 MGHRA and CDR2 YSYEKL. This CDR3 is built from 14 residues. Grouping used clinical history reported by participants in a survey and questionnaire. The chain joins TRBV4-1 to TRBJ2-1; D is perhaps TRBD1 (6 bases). The TCR comes from a woman aged 18 to 35 with acute COVID-19. The source material was PBMCs or T cells enriched from blood (not recorded which). The CDR3 is CASSQNRAYNEQFF. CDR3 DNA sequence: TGCGCCAGCAGCCAAAACAGGGCCTACAATGAGCAGTTCTTC.